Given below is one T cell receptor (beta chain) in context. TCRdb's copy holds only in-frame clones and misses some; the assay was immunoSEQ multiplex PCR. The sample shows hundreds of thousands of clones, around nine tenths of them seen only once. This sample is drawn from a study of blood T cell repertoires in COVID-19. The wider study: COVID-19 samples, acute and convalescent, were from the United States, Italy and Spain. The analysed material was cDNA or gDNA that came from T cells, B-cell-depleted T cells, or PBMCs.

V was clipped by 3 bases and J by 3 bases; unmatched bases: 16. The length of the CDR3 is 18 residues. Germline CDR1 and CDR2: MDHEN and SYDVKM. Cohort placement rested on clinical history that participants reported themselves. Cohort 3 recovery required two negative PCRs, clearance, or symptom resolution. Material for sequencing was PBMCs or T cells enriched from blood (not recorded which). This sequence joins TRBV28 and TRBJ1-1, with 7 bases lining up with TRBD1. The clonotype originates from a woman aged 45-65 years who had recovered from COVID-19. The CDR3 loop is CASSFFTGARKGDTEAFF. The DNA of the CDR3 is TGTGCCAGCAGTTTCTTCACAGGGGCTAGGAAAGGCGACACTGAAGCTTTCTTT.